Described below is a single T cell receptor (beta chain) sequence and its context. From germline, CDR1 is SGDLS and CDR2 YYNGEE. The CDR3 sequence is 15 residues long. Trimming shortened V by 2 bases and J by 10 bases, and 19 bases separated the two germline ends. The data belong to a study of OX40 agonist ivuxolimab in advanced cancers. In the study overall: Partial responses were achieved by three patients: one hepatocellular carcinoma, two cutaneous melanoma.

Using immunoSEQ multiplex PCR, the repertoire was profiled, and TCRdb retains in-frame clones only, with some absent. The sample has 50,000 to 60,000 clones, roughly 90% seen once. The sample here was CD4+ or CD8+ T cells sorted from blood, taken in a trial of the OX40 agonist ivuxolimab. The TCR comes from an adult with an advanced solid tumor such as melanoma, head and neck, liver or kidney cancer. V and J are TRBV9 and TRBJ2-1; D is perhaps TRBD1 or TRBD2 (5 bases each). The CDR3 sequence is CASSVGTGPQVEQFF. The CDR3 DNA is TGTGCCAGCAGCGTTGGCACGGGACCGCAGGTCGAGCAGTTCTTC.